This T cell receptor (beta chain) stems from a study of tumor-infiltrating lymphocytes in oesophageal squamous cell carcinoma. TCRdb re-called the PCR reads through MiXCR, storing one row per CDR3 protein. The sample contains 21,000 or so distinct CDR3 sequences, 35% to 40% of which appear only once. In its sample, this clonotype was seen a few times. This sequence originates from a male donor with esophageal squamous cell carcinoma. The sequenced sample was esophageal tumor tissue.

The CDR3 DNA reads TGCAGTGCCAGGGACCTGAGGGCCTACAATGAGCAGTTCTTC. Translating gives CSARDLRAYNEQFF. The chain is built from TRBV20-1 and TRBJ2-1, with D perhaps TRBD1 or TRBD2 (5 bases each). The CDR3 has 14 amino acids. V was trimmed by 6 bases and J by 2 bases, leaving 14 bases between them. Per germline, CDR1 DFQATT and CDR2 SNEGSKA (reference sequence).